This entry describes one T cell receptor (beta chain). Method: immunoSEQ multiplex PCR; TCRdb's copy keeps in-frame clones and lacks some. The data show around 140,000 clones, about 91% seen once. Germline V gives CDR1 SNHLY, CDR2 FYNNEI. The CDR3 extends over 16 amino acids. V gave up 6 bases and J gave up 0 bases; unmatched junction bases: 8. The sample is drawn from a study of blood T cell repertoires in COVID-19. Study information: Acute and convalescent COVID-19 samples came from the United States, Italy and Spain. Nucleic acid was either cDNA or gDNA, and it came from T cells, B-cell-depleted T cells, or PBMCs.

The chain is built from TRBV2 and TRBJ2-3; TRBD2 aligns across 8 bases. The sample taken for sequencing was peripheral blood. The TCR was taken from a woman aged 55-69 years with acute or convalescent COVID-19. DNA for the CDR3: TGTGCCAGCAGAGAGAGAGGACTAGCTAGCACAGATACGCAGTATTTT. It yields the protein CASRERGLASTDTQYF.